This T cell receptor beta chain was found in a study of shared T cell receptors in the human thymus (dated by TCRdb to about 2021). Describing the broader study: The study examined how self-reactive, shared T-cell receptor alpha chains are generated in the human thymus.

The library was generated by the immunoSEQ multiplex PCR assay. Not all clones reach the TCRdb copy of this immuneACCESS table, which keeps in-frame sequences only. Checked studies attribute under half of the gap to unresolved V genes and leave the rest unexplained. The sample yields some 700,000 clones; roughly 90% were counted once. The ten largest clones add up to about 0.01% of the sample. Remarks on this clone: The antigen it recognizes is unknown. No base quality information exists; no much larger clone differs at one position.

As encoded in the germline V gene (reference sequence), CDR1 is SEHNR while CDR2 is FQNEAQ. The CDR3 has 17 amino acids, counting the end cysteine and phenylalanine. Only the CDR3 region is kept as DNA, spanning 51 bases read in frame from base 1. Clipping removes 1 base from V and 2 bases from J, with 10 as the unmatched junction base count. The sample also formed part of further work on human thymus T cells. As noted in the second study: Immunologically healthy infants undergoing open corrective cardiac surgery for congenital heart defects in Finland were used as donors. Thymus tissue was collected as surgical resects that were removed during corrective cardiac surgery. V and J gene segment usage appeared biased in both thymic and peripheral blood repertoires. Highly overlapping thymic TCR repertoires among unrelated individuals were reported in the related research. The study characterized TCR alpha and beta repertoires from fewer than 10 infant thymus samples and four related peripheral blood samples. Donor ages ranged from about 6 to 250 days, and the cohort comprised about six male and a couple of female infants. Thymocytes were released mechanically from tissue and stored at -70 °C as pellets of about 9-32 million cells. A QIAsymphony instrument was used to extract genomic DNA from frozen cell pellets. The immunoSEQ multiplex PCR assay was used to amplify the TCRB and TCRAD loci from a standardized quantity of quality-controlled genomic DNA. The amplicons covered the V(D)J region and were long enough to include the CDR3 and to identify the V and J genes. Through the commercial immunoSEQ service, the amplicons were sequenced on an Illumina platform. Primer bias and sequencing errors were corrected as previously described, and TCRAD and TCRB were defined on the basis of the IMGT database. The repertoires were analysed using immunoSEQ Analyzer 3.0 and VDJTools for basic statistics, V/J segment usage, diversity estimates, rarefaction and pairwise overlap. Chao1, ChaoE, Efron-Thisted, Shannon and inverse Simpson indices were used to estimate diversity, which was also estimated on datasets down-sampled to the smallest sample. Repertoire overlap was assessed by strict matching of CDR3 nucleotide sequence, V gene and J gene, and clustering was done by Jaccard-based multidimensional scaling. On average, thymus samples gave 800,000 or so unique TCRB clonotypes, whereas blood samples gave approximately 84,000.

The specimen was thymocytes. The sequence links TRBV7-9 to TRBJ2-7, with 8 junctional bases fitting TRBD2. The sequence was obtained from a boy less than two years old with a congenital heart defect. Donor details come from another sample of the same person, matched by shared clones. In nucleotide form, the sequence is TGTGCCAGCAGCTTAGAGTTACCAGCGGGAGCACCCTACGAGCAGTACTTC. The encoded protein is CASSLELPAGAPYEQYF.